These 4 T cell receptor beta chains came from one sample sequenced in a study of naive and memory T cell subsets. The beta constant-region primer was an equimolar mix of two oligonucleotides covering TRBC1 and TRBC2. Four rounds of PCR amplified the ligated cDNA using nested alpha and beta constant-region primers plus SP2. MiXCR was run by TCRdb on the UMI-ligation and nested PCR reads, yielding one entry per CDR3 protein. Of roughly 130,000 distinct CDR3 sequences in the sample, around a third were seen once. Input material: central memory CD4+ T cells from blood. The receptors derive from a human donor in good health.

The rearrangement links TRBV6-5 to TRBJ2-5; TRBD2 aligns across 7 bases. Unmatched junction bases numbered 11, after V lost 5 bases and J lost 5 bases. The CDR3 is 15 residues long. CDR1 is MNHEY and CDR2 is SVGAGI in the germline V gene. The CDR3 protein is CASSTRPGGGETQYF. The CDR3 region has the DNA TGTGCCAGCAGTACCCGGCCGGGAGGTGGTGAGACCCAGTACTTC.

CDR3 DNA: TGTGCCAGCAGCTTAGTATCGGGACTAGCGAGGAATGAGCAGTTCTTC. Translated: CASSLVSGLARNEQFF. This rearrangement joins TRBV7-6 to TRBJ2-1; TRBD2 aligns across 10 bases. The J segment lost 7 bases and the V segment lost 1 base, leaving 7 bases of the junction unmatched. The germline V gene encodes CDR1 SGHVS and CDR2 FNYEAQ. The CDR3 has 16 amino acids. Full variable domain (remainder filled in from reference TRBV7-6 and TRBJ2-1): GAGVSQSPRYKVTKRGQDVALRCDPISGHVSLYWYRQALGQGPEFLTYFNYEAQQDKSGLPNDRFSAERPEGSISTLTIQRTEQRDSAMYRCASSLVSGLARNEQFFGPGTRLTVL.

This rearrangement joins TRBV12-3 or TRBV12-4 to TRBJ1-4; D uncertain. The V gene lost 1 base and the J gene lost 7 bases, with 13 bases spanning the gap. The CDR3 spans 15 residues. The CDR3, as DNA: TGTGCCAGCAGTTTAGATGGGAGCCGAGGTGAAAAACTGTTTTTT. It specifies CASSLDGSRGEKLFF.

This clonotype was picked up one time. The DNA of the CDR3 is TGCAGTGCTAAGGGCGGAGACACTGAAGCTTTCTTT. Its protein product is CSAKGGDTEAFF. The chain carries TRBV20-1 and TRBJ1-1; the D is unclear. V lost 4 bases to trimming and J lost 3 bases, with 9 bases between them. CDR1 DFQATT and CDR2 SNEGSKA come from the germline V gene (reference sequence). The CDR3 consists of 12 residues.